This T cell receptor beta chain was sequenced for a study of blood T cell repertoires in COVID-19. Profiled with immunoSEQ multiplex PCR; TCRdb holds only in-frame clones, not every one. The sample holds about 420,000 clones, over 85% seen once. Trimming pared 2 bases from V and 6 bases from J, leaving 11 bases between. The CDR3 consists of 14 residues. CDR1 and CDR2 (germline): SGHKS, YYEKEE (reference sequence). Sequenced sample: peripheral blood. The rearrangement links TRBV5-5 to TRBJ2-2; a possible D gene is TRBD2 (6 bases). The TCR sequence derives from a man aged 18 to 35 with COVID-19, enrolled during active disease. CDR3 sequence reads: CASSFPKRAGELFF. For the CDR3, the DNA is TGTGCCAGCAGCTTCCCAAAGCGGGCCGGGGAGCTGTTTTTT.